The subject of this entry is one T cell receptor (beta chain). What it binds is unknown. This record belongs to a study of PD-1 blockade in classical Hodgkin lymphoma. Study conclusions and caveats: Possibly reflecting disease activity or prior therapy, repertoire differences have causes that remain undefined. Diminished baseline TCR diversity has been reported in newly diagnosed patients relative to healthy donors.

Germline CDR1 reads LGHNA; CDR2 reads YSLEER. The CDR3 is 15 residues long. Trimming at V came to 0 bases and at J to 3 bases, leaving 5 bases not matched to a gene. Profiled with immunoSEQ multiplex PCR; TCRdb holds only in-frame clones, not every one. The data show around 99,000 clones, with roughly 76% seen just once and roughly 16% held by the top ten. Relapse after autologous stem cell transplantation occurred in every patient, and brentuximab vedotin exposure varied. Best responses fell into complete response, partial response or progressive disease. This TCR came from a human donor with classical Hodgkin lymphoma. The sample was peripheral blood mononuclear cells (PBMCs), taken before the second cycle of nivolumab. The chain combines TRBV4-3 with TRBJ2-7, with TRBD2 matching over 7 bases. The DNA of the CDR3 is TGCGCCAGCAGCCAAGATTGGCGGGAGTTCTACGAGCAGTACTTC. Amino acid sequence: CASSQDWREFYEQYF.